The clone carrying this T cell receptor (beta chain) showed up just a few times. Antigen: not known. The CDR3 runs to 16 residues. The germline gives CDR1 LGHNA, CDR2 YSLEER. V shed 0 bases and J shed 5 bases, with 16 bases lying between them. This sample stems from a study of blood T cells in healthy people across ages. With a J-beta primer mix and a sample-barcoded 5' primer, a second PCR ran about 6 to 11 cycles. Researchers report that each sample yielded at least 2.5 million CDR3-containing paired-end reads. TCRdb reprocessed the 5' RACE reads via MiXCR and lists one record per CDR3 protein. The sample shows around 2 million distinct CDR3 sequences, more than 35% of them seen only once. Regarding the study as a whole: Measured against age, TCR beta diversity per million T cells decreased in a roughly linear manner.

The TCR sequence derives from a human donor in good health. The source material was blood. The V and J genes are TRBV4-3 and TRBJ1-1; D ambiguous. The CDR3 nucleotides read TGCGCCAGCAGCCAAGAGCTACGGATCTTGGAGACTGAAGCTTTCTTT. This gives the protein CASSQELRILETEAFF.